This T cell receptor (beta chain) appears in the sequencing data of a study of blood T cell repertoires in COVID-19. Profiled with immunoSEQ multiplex PCR; TCRdb holds only in-frame clones, not every one. The data contain more than 200,000 clones, around 78% of them singletons. Germline V gives CDR1 GTSNPN, CDR2 SVGIG (reference sequence). V lost 2 bases and J 4 bases, leaving 5 bases between the germline ends. The CDR3 length is 11 residues. The chain recombines TRBV30 with TRBJ1-1; D is uncertain. The sample taken for sequencing was peripheral blood. The clonotype comes from a woman aged 70 to 79 with active or convalescent COVID-19. This CDR3 is CAWSRGTEAFF. In nucleotides, the CDR3 is TGTGCCTGGAGTCGGGGCACTGAAGCTTTCTTT.